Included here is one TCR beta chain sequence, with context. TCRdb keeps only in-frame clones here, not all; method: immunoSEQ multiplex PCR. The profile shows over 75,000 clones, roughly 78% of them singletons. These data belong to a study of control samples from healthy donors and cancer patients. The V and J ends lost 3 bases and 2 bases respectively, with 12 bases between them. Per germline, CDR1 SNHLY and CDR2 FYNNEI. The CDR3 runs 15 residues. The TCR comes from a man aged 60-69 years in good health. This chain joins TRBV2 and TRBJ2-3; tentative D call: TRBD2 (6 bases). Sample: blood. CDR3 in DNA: TGTGCCAGCAGTGATCTGGCGGGGTTCACAGATACGCAGTATTTT. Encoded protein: CASSDLAGFTDTQYF.